The 21 T cell receptor beta chains below were found in one sample sequenced in a study of OX40 agonist ivuxolimab in advanced cancers. Repertoires were generated with immunoSEQ multiplex PCR, while TCRdb's copy carries only in-frame clones and drops some. The sample lists about 58,000 clones, 75% to 85% occurring once. Sequenced material: CD4+ or CD8+ T cells sorted from blood, taken in a trial of the OX40 agonist ivuxolimab. The receptor source for this set is an adult with an advanced solid tumor such as melanoma, head and neck, liver or kidney cancer.

This sequence joins TRBV5-1 and TRBJ2-5; 7 bases line up with TRBD1. Germline trimming cut 1 base from V and 2 bases from J; bases unmatched to any gene: 11. This CDR3 region has 17 residues. The germline CDR1 and CDR2 sequences are SGHRS and YFSETQ. CDR3 sequence: CASSLRPPGQIQETQYF. The CDR3 DNA reads as TGCGCCAGCAGCTTGCGACCGCCGGGACAGATACAAGAGACCCAGTACTTC. Full variable domain (missing parts from reference TRBV5-1 and TRBJ2-5): KAGVTQTPRYLIKTRGQQVTLSCSPISGHRSVSWYQQTPGQGLQFLFEYFSETQRNKGNFPGRFSGRQFSNSRSEMNVSTLELGDSALYLCASSLRPPGQIQETQYFGPGTRLLVL.

The CDR3 DNA reads TGTGCCAGCAGTTATGTGGGGGCGGGAGAGACCCAGTACTTC. Encoded protein: CASSYVGAGETQYF. V is TRBV6-6 and J is TRBJ2-5, with D tentatively TRBD1 (6 bases). The CDR3 is 14 amino acids. Trimming cost V 3 bases and J 4 bases, with 12 bases left between them. The V gene's germline CDR1 is MNHNY and CDR2 SVGAGI (reference sequence).

The V call is TRBV28, the J call TRBJ2-3, with 10 nucleotides matching TRBD1. V was clipped by 4 bases and J by 3 bases; unmatched bases: 10. The CDR3 has 17 residues. Germline CDR1 is MDHEN and CDR2 is SYDVKM. Here the CDR3 DNA reads TGTGCCAGCAGTTACGGACAGGGGGGACTGGGTACAGATACGCAGTATTTT. Translated: CASSYGQGGLGTDTQYF.

The chain employs TRBV9 and TRBJ2-2; D ambiguous. Germline V gene lookup returns CDR1 SGDLS and CDR2 YYNGEE. This CDR3 is 14 amino acids long. Trimming stripped 1 base from V and 3 bases from J, with 7 bases between. The CDR3 here is CASSVSSDTGELFF. As DNA, the CDR3 is TGTGCCAGCAGCGTAAGTTCGGACACCGGGGAGCTGTTTTTT.

V is TRBV29-1 and J is TRBJ1-1, with D unresolved. Trimming left V 4 bases short and J 0 bases short, with 3 bases between. The CDR3 has 11 amino acids. Germline CDR1 SQVTM, CDR2 ANQGSEA. The CDR3 nucleotides are TGCAGCGTTGTGGTGAACACTGAAGCTTTCTTT. It encodes CSVVVNTEAFF.

In DNA, the CDR3 is TGTGCCAGCAGGGATCCGACTAGCGGGGGGGACTACGAGCAGTACTTC. Residues: CASRDPTSGGDYEQYF. This rearrangement joins TRBV2 to TRBJ2-7, with 14 bases aligning to TRBD2. The germline CDR1 and CDR2 sequences are SNHLY and FYNNEI. This CDR3 is 16 amino acids long. V was clipped by 6 bases and J by 3 bases; unmatched bases: 7.

This rearrangement joins TRBV7-2 to TRBJ1-2, with 7 bases matching TRBD1. Germline CDR1 is SGHTA and CDR2 is FQGNSA. There are 14 residues in the CDR3. Unmatched junction bases numbered 8, after V lost 3 bases and J lost 7 bases. CDR3 sequence (DNA): TGTGCCAGCAGCTTTAGACAGGGAAGGGTTGGCTACACCTTC. Protein sequence: CASSFRQGRVGYTF.

The rearrangement links TRBV4-1 to TRBJ1-2; D is possibly TRBD1 (6 bases). The V gene's germline CDR1 is MGHRA and CDR2 YSYEKL. The CDR3 is 15 amino acids. The germline V and J ends were trimmed by 0 bases and 5 bases, with 13 bases remaining between them. The CDR3 bases are TGCGCCAGCAGCCAAGATTCGACAGGCGGTTATGGCTACACCTTC. Its protein is CASSQDSTGGYGYTF.

The genes are TRBV4-2 and TRBJ1-6; the match to TRBD1 covers 9 bases. The germline V gene has CDR1 LGHNA and CDR2 YNFKEQ. V dropped 3 bases and J dropped 9; count of bases not matched to a gene: 6. The CDR3 runs to 15 residues. CDR3 in amino acids: CASSQETGGTSPLHF. CDR3 sequence (DNA): TGTGCCAGCAGCCAGGAGACAGGGGGGACTTCACCCCTCCACTTT.

This clone was detected a few times. This chain connects TRBV7-2 to TRBJ1-1, with TRBD1 as a possible D gene (5 bases). This CDR3 has 13 residues. Germline lookup yields CDR1 SGHTA and CDR2 FQGNSA. V was trimmed by 5 bases and J by 3 bases, leaving 10 bases between them. The DNA of the CDR3 is TGTGCCAGCAGCCAACGGGGGGACACTGAAGCTTTCTTT. Protein product: CASSQRGDTEAFF.

A single count supports this clone. V and J are TRBV19 and TRBJ2-7; TRBD1 matches 11 bases. The CDR3 contains 17 residues. The J segment lost 0 bases and the V segment lost 1 base, leaving 5 bases of the junction unmatched. Germline CDR1 and CDR2: LNHDA and SQIVND (reference sequence). Here the CDR3 DNA reads TGTGCCAGTAGTATAGGCCCCGGGACAGGGGGCTCCTACGAGCAGTACTTC. This codes for CASSIGPGTGGSYEQYF.

The chain couples TRBV5-3 to TRBJ2-7; D not certain. TRBV5-3 belongs to the ORF category, with a function that is uncertain. Trimming took 0 bases from V and 2 from J, leaving 12 bases between them. This CDR3 comprises 15 residues. The CDR3 region has the DNA TGTGCCAGAAGCTTGGAGCAGCTTCTCCCCTACGAGCAGTACTTC. Its protein product is CARSLEQLLPYEQYF.

The chain links TRBV10-2 to TRBJ1-1; the match to TRBD1 covers 9 bases. Germline CDR1 is WSHSY and CDR2 is SAAADI. V shed 6 bases and J 1 base; nucleotides not matched to a gene: 6. The CDR3 covers 15 residues. CDR3 loop: CASRDGTGQNTEAFF. The CDR3 coding sequence is TGCGCCAGCAGAGATGGGACAGGGCAGAACACTGAAGCTTTCTTT.

This clone has only a few counts. The J gene is TRBJ2-1, the V gene TRBV4-2; D is uncertain. Trimming shortened V by 0 bases and J by 10 bases, and 10 bases separated the two germline ends. The CDR3 is made up of 13 amino acids. The germline V gene encodes CDR1 LGHNA and CDR2 YNFKEQ. CDR3 nucleotide sequence: TGTGCCAGCAGCCAAGAAGGAAGAGGAGAGCAGTTCTTC. Protein sequence: CASSQEGRGEQFF.

This clone was counted between two and nine times. The V gene is TRBV2, the J gene TRBJ1-6; 8 bases fit TRBD1. The CDR3 totals 15 residues. Germline assignment: CDR1 SNHLY and CDR2 FYNNEI. Unmatched junction bases numbered 9, after V lost 7 bases and J lost 7 bases. The CDR3, as DNA: TGTGCCAGCACTATCACCGGGACAGGAAATTCACCCCTCCACTTT. Amino acid sequence: CASTITGTGNSPLHF.

The rearrangement uses TRBV10-3 and TRBJ1-1, with TRBD1 as a possible D gene (5 bases). From germline, CDR1 is ENHRY and CDR2 SYGVKD. The CDR3 sequence is 14 residues long. Trimming removed 6 bases from V and 2 bases from J, with 13 bases in between. The CDR3 region is CAIRSTGLNTEAFF. The CDR3 DNA sequence: TGTGCCATCAGGTCGACGGGGCTCAACACTGAAGCTTTCTTT.

The chain combines TRBV11-2 with TRBJ2-2; D possibly corresponds to TRBD2 (5 bases). The CDR3 is 14 amino acids. V was clipped by 3 bases and J by 7 bases, with 12 bases between them. The V gene's germline CDR1 is SGHAT and CDR2 FQNNGV. CDR3 residues: CASSFTRRGGELFF. CDR3 nucleotide sequence: TGTGCCAGCAGCTTTACGAGACGGGGCGGGGAGCTGTTTTTT.

The genes are TRBV2 and TRBJ2-5, with 11 bases identical to TRBD1. The J segment lost 2 bases and the V segment lost 3 bases, leaving 14 bases of the junction unmatched. Per germline, CDR1 SNHLY and CDR2 FYNNEI. This CDR3 has 19 amino acids. The CDR3 bases are TGTGCCAGCAGTGATCCGTCGCCCAACCGGGACAGGGGGCAAGAGACCCAGTACTTC. Protein product: CASSDPSPNRDRGQETQYF.

The count of this clone is one. The rearrangement links TRBV5-4 to TRBJ2-7; 8 bases agree with TRBD2. This CDR3 has 16 residues. Germline V gives CDR1 SGHNT, CDR2 YYREEE (reference sequence). J was trimmed by 3 bases and V by 4 bases; bases with no gene match: 12. This chain's CDR3 is CASSQGLAGPNYEQYF. The CDR3 coding sequence is TGTGCCAGCAGCCAGGGGCTAGCGGGCCCCAACTACGAGCAGTACTTC.

There are a few counts of this clone. The chain recombines TRBV20-1 with TRBJ2-7; TRBD1 might be the D (7 bases). The CDR3 runs to 11 residues. The germline V gene encodes CDR1 DFQATT and CDR2 SNEGSKA (reference sequence). CDR3 DNA: TGCAGGATCCAGGGGGGCAACGAGCAGTACTTC. Translating gives CRIQGGNEQYF.

This clone was recorded a few times. The chain employs TRBV2 and TRBJ1-1, with TRBD1 matching 10 bases. The CDR3 length is 14 residues. Germline CDR1 reads SNHLY; CDR2 reads FYNNEI. CDR3 bases: TGTGCGAGGACAGGGGGTCGTGGGAACACTGAAGCTTTCTTT. The encoded protein is CARTGGRGNTEAFF.